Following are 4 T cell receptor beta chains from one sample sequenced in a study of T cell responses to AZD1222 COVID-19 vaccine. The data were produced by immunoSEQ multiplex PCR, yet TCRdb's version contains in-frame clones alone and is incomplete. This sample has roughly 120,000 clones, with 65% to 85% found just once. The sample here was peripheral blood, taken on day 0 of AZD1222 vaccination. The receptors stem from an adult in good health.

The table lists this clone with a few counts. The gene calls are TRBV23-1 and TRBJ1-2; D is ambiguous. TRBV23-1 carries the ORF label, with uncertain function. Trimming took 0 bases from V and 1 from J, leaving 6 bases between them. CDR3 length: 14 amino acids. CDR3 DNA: TGCGCCAGCAGTCAATCAGAGGATAACTATGGCTACACCTTC. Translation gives CASSQSEDNYGYTF.

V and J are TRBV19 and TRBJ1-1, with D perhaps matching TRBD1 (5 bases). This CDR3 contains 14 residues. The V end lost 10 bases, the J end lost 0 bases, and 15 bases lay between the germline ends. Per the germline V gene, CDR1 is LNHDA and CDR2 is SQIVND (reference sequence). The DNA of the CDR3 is TGTGCCACCTCGCGGGGGTTTATGAACACTGAAGCTTTCTTT. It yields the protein CATSRGFMNTEAFF.

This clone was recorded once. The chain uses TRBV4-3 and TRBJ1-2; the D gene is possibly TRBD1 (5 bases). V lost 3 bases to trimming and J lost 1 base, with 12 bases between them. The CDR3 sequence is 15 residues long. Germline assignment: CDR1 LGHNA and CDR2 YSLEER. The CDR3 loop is CASSQPGRHNYGYTF. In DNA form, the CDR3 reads TGCGCCAGCAGCCAGCCAGGGCGCCATAACTATGGCTACACCTTC.

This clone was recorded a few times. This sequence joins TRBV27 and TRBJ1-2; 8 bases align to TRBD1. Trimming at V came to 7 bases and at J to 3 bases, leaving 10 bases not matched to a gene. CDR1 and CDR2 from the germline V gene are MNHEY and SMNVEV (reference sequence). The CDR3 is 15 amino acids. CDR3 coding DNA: TGTGCCAGCACCCTGCGGCAGGGGGCTTACTATGGCTACACCTTC. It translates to CASTLRQGAYYGYTF.